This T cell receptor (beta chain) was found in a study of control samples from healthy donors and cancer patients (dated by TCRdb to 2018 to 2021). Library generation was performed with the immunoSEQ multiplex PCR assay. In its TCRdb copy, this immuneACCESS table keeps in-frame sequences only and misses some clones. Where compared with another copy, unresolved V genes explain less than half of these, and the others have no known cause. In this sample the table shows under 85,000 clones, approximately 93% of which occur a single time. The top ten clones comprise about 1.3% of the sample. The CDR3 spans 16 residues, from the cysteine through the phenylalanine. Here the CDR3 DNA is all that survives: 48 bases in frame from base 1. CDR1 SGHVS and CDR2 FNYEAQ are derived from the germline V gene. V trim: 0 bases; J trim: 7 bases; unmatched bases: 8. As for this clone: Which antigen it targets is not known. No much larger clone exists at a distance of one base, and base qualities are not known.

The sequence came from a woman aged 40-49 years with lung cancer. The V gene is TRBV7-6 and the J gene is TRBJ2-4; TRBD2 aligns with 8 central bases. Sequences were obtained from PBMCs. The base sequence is TGTGCCAGCAGCTTAGCTTCGGGCGGCGGGAGGAACATTCAGTACTTC. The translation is CASSLASGGGRNIQYF.